The clone carrying this T cell receptor beta chain appeared a few times. Antigen specificity is unknown. This specimen belongs to a study of CD8 T cells in ankylosing spondylitis. Study outcomes and limitations: According to the report, clones linked to the disease were significantly enriched in matched synovial fluid samples taken from ankylosing spondylitis patients. Ankylosing spondylitis blood seemed to carry a telltale TCR beta motif made of seven or eight highly homologous variants. Disease-linked clones were found to be CD8+ and relatively rare in peripheral blood. Some of the motif variants had earlier been found in reactive arthritis patients' fluid and blood.

V gave up 6 bases and J gave up 4 bases; unmatched junction bases: 18. The CDR3 has 18 residues. The germline gives CDR1 SGHAT, CDR2 FQDESV (reference sequence). Researchers built TCR beta libraries using quantitative 5'-RACE with molecular barcodes. TCRdb processed the 5' RACE reads anew with MiXCR; each CDR3 protein has one entry. The data show approximately 540,000 distinct CDR3 sequences, over 9.5% seen once. Source material: blood, either unsorted or a sorted T cell fraction (not recorded which). The sequence derives from a male donor with ankylosing spondylitis. The V gene is TRBV11-1, the J gene TRBJ2-1; 7 nucleotides match TRBD2. The CDR3 spells CASSFPVGASGPYNEQFF. The DNA for the CDR3 is TGTGCCAGCAGTTTTCCAGTCGGGGCTAGCGGACCTTACAATGAGCAGTTCTTC.